What follows are 27 T cell receptor beta chains derived from one specimen sequenced in a study of identical twins. TCRdb re-called the 5' RACE reads through MiXCR, storing one row per CDR3 protein. The sample shows 500,000 to 600,000 distinct CDR3 sequences, roughly a fifth of them seen only once. Another study also made use of these data, one on T cells expressing NK-cell markers.

The sample taken for sequencing was CD4+ T cells sorted from blood. Receptors originate from a woman in her late teens or twenties in good health.

This clonotype was detected only a few times. The chain links TRBV5-5 to TRBJ2-2; D is uncertain. The CDR3 is 15 amino acids. V was cut by 0 bases and J by 6 bases, with 12 bases left in between. In germline, CDR1 is SGHKS, CDR2 YYEKEE (reference sequence). CDR3: CASSLGSPRAGELFF. As DNA, the CDR3 is TGTGCCAGCAGCTTGGGTAGCCCCCGCGCCGGGGAGCTGTTTTTT.

The J gene is TRBJ2-5, the V gene TRBV20-1, with 8 bases that match TRBD1. The V and J ends lost 3 bases and 5 bases, in that order; junction bases with no gene match: 2. This CDR3 comprises 12 residues. CDR1 and CDR2 (germline): DFQATT, SNEGSKA (reference sequence). The CDR3 DNA follows: TGCAGTGCTAGGACAGGGGACGAGACCCAGTACTTC. Its protein is CSARTGDETQYF.

In this sample, this clonotype turned up a few times. The chain couples TRBV20-1 to TRBJ1-5; no definite D call. There are 13 residues in the CDR3. Germline lookup yields CDR1 DFQATT and CDR2 SNEGSKA (reference sequence). The V and J ends lost 6 bases and 8 bases respectively, with 17 bases between them. CDR3 nucleotides: TGCAGTGCGAGGAGGACGGGCCCCGAGCCCCAGCATTTT. Protein product: CSARRTGPEPQHF.

The V and J genes are TRBV14 and TRBJ1-2; D possibly corresponds to TRBD1 (5 bases). Germline V CDR1 and CDR2: SGHDN, FVKESK. Trimming pared 1 base from V and 0 bases from J, leaving 12 bases between. The CDR3 runs 16 residues. This chain's CDR3 is CASSQARGIPNYGYTF. CDR3 coding DNA: TGTGCCAGCAGCCAAGCTCGGGGCATACCTAACTATGGCTACACCTTC.

For this clonotype: A read error may produce the germline difference seen at one junction end. This chain connects TRBV6-2 or TRBV6-3 to TRBJ1-2, with no clear D. Per germline, CDR1 MNHEY and CDR2 SVGEGT. The CDR3 sequence is 10 residues long. The CDR3 nucleotides read TGTGCCAGCAGATACTATGGCTACACCTTC. Its translation is CASRYYGYTF.

There are many counts of this clonotype. The chain couples TRBV20-1 to TRBJ2-3; no clear D. V lost 3 bases and J 2 bases, leaving 6 bases between the germline ends. This CDR3 region has 12 residues. Germline CDR1 is DFQATT and CDR2 is SNEGSKA (reference sequence). The CDR3 sequence: CSASPLTDTQYF. Here the CDR3 DNA reads TGCAGTGCTAGCCCACTCACAGATACGCAGTATTTT.

This chain links TRBV20-1 with TRBJ2-3, with a tentative D call TRBD2 (5 bases). The CDR3 loop spans 16 amino acids. Germline assignment: CDR1 DFQATT and CDR2 SNEGSKA (reference sequence). Trimming took 3 bases from V and 4 from J, leaving 20 bases between them. The CDR3 spells CSARGSGIPRPDTQYF. CDR3 DNA sequence: TGCAGTGCTAGGGGCTCCGGGATTCCGCGACCAGATACGCAGTATTTT.

In this sample, this clonotype turned up a few times. This chain joins TRBV7-8 and TRBJ2-5, with 8 bases identical to TRBD1. The V segment lost 6 bases and the J segment 4 bases; nucleotides outside the gene matches: 10. This CDR3 has 15 amino acids. In germline, CDR1 is SGHVS, CDR2 FQNEAQ. The CDR3 DNA is TGTGCCAGCAGTTTCGGACAGGGCGGGCGAGAGACCCAGTACTTC. Amino acids: CASSFGQGGRETQYF.

This clonotype was counted at least ten times. This sequence joins TRBV7-2 and TRBJ2-4; the match to TRBD1 covers 9 bases. Trimming at V came to 3 bases and at J to 1 base, leaving 4 bases not matched to a gene. The CDR3 totals 16 residues. Germline V gene lookup returns CDR1 SGHTA and CDR2 FQGNSA. This chain's CDR3 is CASSFRQGVAKNIQYF. DNA for the CDR3: TGTGCCAGCAGCTTTAGACAGGGGGTGGCCAAAAACATTCAGTACTTC. The full variable domain, rest sourced from reference TRBV7-2 and TRBJ2-4, is GAGVSQSPSNKVTEKGKDVELRCDPISGHTALYWYRQSLGQGLEFLIYFQGNSAPDKSGLPSDRFSAERTGGSVSTLTIQRTQQEDSAVYLCASSFRQGVAKNIQYFGAGTRLSVL.

The V and J genes are TRBV9 and TRBJ2-3, with D hard to call. Germline V gene sequence: CDR1 SGDLS, CDR2 YYNGEE. V dropped 3 bases and J dropped 6 bases, with 5 bases sitting between them. There are 11 residues in the CDR3. Here the CDR3 DNA reads TGTGCCAGCAGCGCACTTGATACGCAGTATTTT. As protein: CASSALDTQYF.

The chain uses TRBV4-1 and TRBJ2-1; 9 bases fit TRBD2. V shed 0 bases, J shed 5 bases, and the junction held 5 bases outside the gene matches. CDR3 size: 16 residues. The V gene's germline CDR1 is MGHRA and CDR2 YSYEKL. CDR3 bases: TGCGCCAGCAGCCAAGATTATGCGGGAGGGCACAATGAGCAGTTCTTC. Translation: CASSQDYAGGHNEQFF.

This clonotype showed up just a few times. The chain links TRBV15 to TRBJ2-7; TRBD1 aligns across 9 bases. Per the germline V gene, CDR1 is LNHNV and CDR2 is YYDKDF (reference sequence). The junction had 7 bases not matched to a gene; V was cut back by 2 bases and J by 5 bases. The CDR3 runs to 15 residues. DNA for the CDR3: TGTGCCACCAGCAGACGTGACAGGGGGTCTCACGAGCAGTACTTC. The encoded protein is CATSRRDRGSHEQYF.

The V and J genes are TRBV29-1 and TRBJ1-1; D is uncertain. The V gene lost 2 bases and the J gene lost 3 bases, with 10 bases spanning the gap. Germline assignment: CDR1 SQVTM and CDR2 ANQGSEA. The CDR3 sequence is 13 residues long. The CDR3 spells CSVEREVYTEAFF. The CDR3 DNA reads TGCAGCGTTGAAAGAGAAGTTTACACTGAAGCTTTCTTT.

This clonotype has only a few counts. The chain has TRBV25-1 and TRBJ2-7; 7 positions agree with TRBD1. Germline trimming cut 3 bases from V and 0 bases from J; bases unmatched to any gene: 5. The CDR3 contains 15 residues. In germline, CDR1 is MGHDK, CDR2 SYGVNS. This CDR3 is CASSEDKGASYEQYF. The CDR3 DNA follows: TGTGCCAGCAGTGAGGACAAGGGGGCCTCCTACGAGCAGTACTTC.

This clonotype was counted a few times. The chain carries TRBV13 and TRBJ1-1, with D unclear. The CDR3 sequence is 12 residues long. CDR1 PRHDT and CDR2 FYEKMQ come from the germline V gene (reference sequence). V lost 0 bases and J lost 9, with 8 bases in between. The CDR3 sequence: CASSLGRLQAFF. The CDR3 nucleotides read TGTGCCAGCAGCTTAGGTCGGTTGCAAGCTTTCTTT.

This clonotype was seen only a few times. This rearrangement joins TRBV20-1 to TRBJ1-1; 7 bases line up with TRBD1. Germline values: CDR1 DFQATT, CDR2 SNEGSKA (reference sequence). Trimming cost V 2 bases and J 11 bases; bases outside gene matches: 5. The CDR3 covers 11 residues. CDR3 in DNA: TGCAGTGCTAGACACAGGGGTGGGGCTTTCTTT. It is translated as CSARHRGGAFF.

This rearrangement joins TRBV20-1 to TRBJ2-1, with 8 bases that match TRBD1. The V gene's germline CDR1 is DFQATT and CDR2 SNEGSKA (reference sequence). Trimming took 0 bases from V and 11 from J; bases not matched to a gene: 12. CDR3 size: 15 residues. CDR3 DNA: TGCAGTGCTAGAGACAGGGGGCCAGCTGGCGGTCAGCAGTTCTTC. It specifies CSARDRGPAGGQQFF.

The chain recombines TRBV4-3 with TRBJ2-7, with 9 bases aligning to TRBD2. There are 17 residues in the CDR3. The J segment lost 6 bases and the V segment lost 0 bases, leaving 12 bases of the junction unmatched. Germline V gives CDR1 LGHNA, CDR2 YSLEER. The CDR3 coding sequence is TGCGCCAGCAGCCAAGACGTTAGGGCGGGAGGGTCCCCCGAGCAGTACTTC. Translation: CASSQDVRAGGSPEQYF.

The chain carries TRBV12-3 or TRBV12-4 and TRBJ2-3; 7 nucleotides align to TRBD2. CDR3 size: 14 residues. V was pared by 7 bases and J by 6 bases, with 10 bases of the junction left unmatched. CDR3 coding DNA: TGTGCCAGCAAAACCGGGGGGACTGGGGATACGCAGTATTTT. Protein product: CASKTGGTGDTQYF.

The rearrangement uses TRBV12-3 or TRBV12-4 and TRBJ2-1; 7 bases are a match to TRBD2. The CDR3 extends over 14 amino acids. The J segment lost 3 bases and the V segment lost 6 bases, leaving 5 bases of the junction unmatched. CDR3 protein: CASSISGDYNEQFF. The DNA for the CDR3 is TGTGCCAGCAGCATAAGCGGGGACTACAATGAGCAGTTCTTC.

This clonotype was counted between two and nine times. This chain links TRBV9 with TRBJ2-3; 9 bases line up with TRBD2. The CDR3 is 17 residues long. The V segment lost 0 bases and the J segment 0 bases; nucleotides outside the gene matches: 5. Per germline, CDR1 SGDLS and CDR2 YYNGEE. The CDR3 loop is CASSVGLAGTSTDTQYF. In DNA, the CDR3 is TGTGCCAGCAGCGTAGGGCTAGCGGGGACTAGCACAGATACGCAGTATTTT.

A few counts support this clonotype. The chain recombines TRBV6-5 with TRBJ2-7; no firm D call. V lost 0 bases and J lost 0, with 12 bases in between. CDR3 length: 16 residues. Germline V CDR1 and CDR2: MNHEY, SVGAGI. CDR3 residues: CASSYSGRRSSYEQYF. Here the CDR3 DNA reads TGTGCCAGCAGTTACTCAGGGCGTAGGAGCTCCTACGAGCAGTACTTC.

This clonotype occurred a few times. This rearrangement joins TRBV5-1 to TRBJ1-2; D is undetermined. V was clipped by 0 bases and J by 4 bases, with 10 bases between them. The length of the CDR3 is 14 residues. Germline V gene data show CDR1 as SGHRS and CDR2 as YFSETQ. CDR3 amino acids: CASSLGDSGYGYTF. The CDR3 DNA sequence: TGCGCCAGCAGCTTGGGAGACTCGGGCTATGGCTACACCTTC.

This clonotype was observed a handful of times. The chain is built from TRBV6-2 or TRBV6-3 and TRBJ2-3; 7 positions agree with TRBD2. CDR1 MNHEY and CDR2 SVGEGT come from the germline V gene. CDR3 length equals 14 residues. Trimming took 2 bases from V and 6 from J; bases not matched to a gene: 5. The CDR3 coding sequence is TGTGCCAGCAGTTACGTGGGACTAAGGGATACGCAGTATTTT. Its translation: CASSYVGLRDTQYF.

This clonotype was observed a few times. This chain connects TRBV19 to TRBJ1-6; the D is unclear. The CDR3 totals 13 residues. Germline V CDR1 and CDR2: LNHDA, SQIVND (reference sequence). V lost 4 bases and J lost 7, with 8 bases in between. CDR3 region: CASSTGVNSPLHF. The CDR3 region has the DNA TGTGCCAGTAGTACGGGAGTCAATTCACCCCTCCACTTT.

J is TRBJ2-2 and V is TRBV20-1; 10 nucleotides align to TRBD2. The trim removed 1 base at V and 5 bases at J, leaving 7 bases unmatched. Germline V gene sequence: CDR1 DFQATT, CDR2 SNEGSKA (reference sequence). The CDR3 has 16 residues. The CDR3 DNA sequence: TGCAGTGCTAGAGCTAGCGGGAGTCTGAGTACCGGGGAGCTGTTTTTT. Residues: CSARASGSLSTGELFF.

This clonotype has only a few counts. V is TRBV5-1 and J is TRBJ2-7, with a weak D call TRBD1 (6 bases). CDR3 size: 14 residues. Deletions cut 4 bases from V and 2 bases from J, with 13 bases between. Germline V lookup: CDR1 SGHRS, CDR2 YFSETQ. The CDR3 nucleotides read TGCGCCAGCAGCCTACAGGGTAGCCCCTACGAGCAGTACTTC. Encoded protein: CASSLQGSPYEQYF. The whole variable domain, remainder taken from reference TRBV5-1 and TRBJ2-7, is KAGVTQTPRYLIKTRGQQVTLSCSPISGHRSVSWYQQTPGQGLQFLFEYFSETQRNKGNFPGRFSGRQFSNSRSEMNVSTLELGDSALYLCASSLQGSPYEQYFGPGTRLTVT.